The entry below gives a single T cell receptor (beta chain) sequence along with its context. Antigen unknown. The data are from a study of T-cell memory formation after mild COVID-19. Points from the study as a whole: Day 15 to 85 contracting clones showed balanced CD4/CD8; later expanders leaned CD4+. A second wave of clones peaked on day 37, and their SARS-CoV-2 specificity went unconfirmed. Prior to infection, memory already included some responding clones, suggesting cross-reactive memory joined. CD4+ contracting clones lay mainly in CM and EM, CD8+ ones in EMRA.

MiXCR was run by TCRdb on the 5' RACE reads, yielding one entry per CDR3 protein. Among 15,000 to 20,000 distinct CDR3 sequences listed, approximately 20% were seen once. Germline values: CDR1 SGHNT, CDR2 YYREEE (reference sequence). V lost 1 base and J lost 0, with 11 bases in between. This CDR3 is built from 16 residues. This chain joins TRBV5-4 and TRBJ1-3, with a tentative D call TRBD1 (6 bases). What was sequenced was PBMCs or a T cell subset sorted from them (not recorded which). The TCR sequence derives from a man younger than 35 who had mild COVID-19 (a few samples of this study predate the infection). Cell type and time point are not known. For the CDR3, the DNA is TGTGCCAGCAGCTTGTGGGGGCTCCACTCTGGAAACACCATATATTTT. This translates into CASSLWGLHSGNTIYF. Full variable domain (rest looked up from reference TRBV5-4 and TRBJ1-3): ETGVTQSPTHLIKTRGQQVTLRCSSQSGHNTVSWYQQALGQGPQFIFQYYREEENGRGNFPPRFSGLQFPNYSSELNVNALELDDSALYLCASSLWGLHSGNTIYFGEGSWLTVV.